Listed below are T cell receptor beta chains from one sample, sequenced in a study of blood T cell repertoires in COVID-19. Measured with immunoSEQ multiplex PCR; TCRdb has only the in-frame clones, and not every one. The data contain about 150,000 clones, over 60% of them seen just once; the ten biggest clones take up roughly 1.5%. Source material: peripheral blood. These receptor sequences come from a man older than 75 with acute or convalescent COVID-19. CDR3s include the opening cysteine and the closing phenylalanine or tryptophan. Fields, in order: CDR3 length, V gene, clone size, J gene, D gene, CDR3 protein, CDR3 DNA. D genes are given only for firm matches. Part of the rows lack a size; the others show once, few, many or a class for expanded clones.

14	TRBV2	once	TRBJ2-3	NA	CASSGETTADTQYF	TGTGCCAGCAGCGGGGAAACTACAGCAGATACGCAGTATTTT
14	TRBV11-2	NA	TRBJ1-1	NA	CASSFRMTNTEAFF	TGTGCCAGCAGCTTCAGGATGACAAACACTGAAGCTTTCTTT
14	TRBV11-3	NA	TRBJ2-4	NA	CASSPGWAKNIQYF	TGTGCCAGCAGCCCAGGTTGGGCCAAAAACATTCAGTACTTC
14	TRBV2	NA	TRBJ2-7	TRBD2	CASSGLAGPGGQYF	TGTGCCAGCAGTGGGCTAGCGGGGCCGGGCGGGCAGTACTTC
16	TRBV28	NA	TRBJ1-2	NA	CASSPIPDRVNYGYTF	TGTGCCAGCAGTCCAATACCAGACAGAGTTAACTATGGCTACACCTTC
12	TRBV3-1/TRBV3-2	NA	TRBJ1-6	NA	CATGMVNSPLHF	TGTGCGACAGGTATGGTGAATTCACCCCTCCACTTT
15	TRBV4-3	NA	TRBJ1-2	TRBD1	CASSQTRDRGHGYTF	TGCGCCAGCAGCCAAACGCGGGACAGGGGTCATGGCTACACCTTC
13	TRBV6-1	NA	TRBJ1-2	NA	CASRLDTGYGYTF	TGTGCCAGCAGACTAGACACTGGCTATGGCTACACCTTC
14	TRBV5-4	few	TRBJ2-5	NA	CASSLQGAQETQYF	TGTGCCAGCAGCTTACAGGGAGCCCAAGAGACCCAGTACTTC
16	TRBV28	NA	TRBJ1-1	NA	CASSPPGHQGNTEAFF	TGTGCCAGCAGTCCCCCGGGACACCAAGGGAACACTGAAGCTTTCTTT
15	TRBV30	few	TRBJ2-3	TRBD1	CAWSVGTGDLDTQYF	TGTGCCTGGAGTGTGGGGACAGGGGACTTAGATACGCAGTATTTT
15	TRBV7-8	NA	TRBJ1-2	TRBD1	CASSEGTGGSYGYTF	TGTGCCAGCAGCGAGGGGACAGGGGGTAGCTATGGCTACACCTTC
15	TRBV7-3	NA	TRBJ1-3	TRBD1	CASSAGTGAGNTIYF	TGTGCCAGCAGCGCCGGGACAGGGGCTGGAAACACCATATATTTT
15	TRBV5-1	NA	TRBJ1-1	TRBD1	CASSLVMGTGTEAFF	TGCGCCAGCAGCTTAGTGATGGGGACAGGGACTGAAGCTTTCTTT
17	TRBV7-9	NA	TRBJ2-3	TRBD2	CASSLVAGGPSTDTQYF	TGTGCCAGCAGCTTGGTAGCGGGGGGGCCGAGCACAGATACGCAGTATTTT